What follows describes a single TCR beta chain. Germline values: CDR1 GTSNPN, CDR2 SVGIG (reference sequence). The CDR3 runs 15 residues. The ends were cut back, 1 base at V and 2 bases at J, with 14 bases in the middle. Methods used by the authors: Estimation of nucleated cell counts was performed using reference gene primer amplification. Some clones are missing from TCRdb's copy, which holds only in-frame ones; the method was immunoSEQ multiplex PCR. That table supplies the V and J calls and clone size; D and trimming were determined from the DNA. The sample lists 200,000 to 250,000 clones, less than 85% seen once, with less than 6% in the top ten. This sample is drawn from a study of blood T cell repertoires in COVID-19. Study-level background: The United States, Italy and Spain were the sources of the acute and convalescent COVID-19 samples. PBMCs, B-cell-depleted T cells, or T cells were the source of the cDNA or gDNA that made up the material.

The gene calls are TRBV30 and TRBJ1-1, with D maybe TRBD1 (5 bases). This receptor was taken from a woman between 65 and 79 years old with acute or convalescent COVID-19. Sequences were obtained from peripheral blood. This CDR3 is CAWSARRGFNTEAFF. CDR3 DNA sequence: TGTGCCTGGAGTGCCAGAAGGGGATTTAACACTGAAGCTTTCTTT.